This entry lists 2 T cell receptor beta chains sequenced from one sample in a study of T cells after yellow fever vaccination. MiXCR was run by TCRdb on the 5' RACE reads, yielding one entry per CDR3 protein. The sample includes some 290,000 distinct CDR3 sequences, roughly 10% of them seen just once. This sample comprised CD4+ T cells sorted from PBMCs, obtained 45 days after the yellow fever booster vaccination. All receptors derive from a young man who received the YFV17D yellow fever vaccine.

The J gene is TRBJ1-4, the V gene TRBV12-3 or TRBV12-4; D remains ambiguous. This CDR3 is 12 amino acids long. V lost 3 bases and J 8 bases, leaving 7 bases between the germline ends. CDR3 sequence: CASSFGREKLFF. Here the CDR3 DNA reads TGTGCCAGCAGTTTCGGCAGGGAAAAACTGTTTTTT.

In its sample, this clonotype was seen many times. The chain has TRBV7-2 and TRBJ2-7, with D possibly being TRBD1 or TRBD2 (5 bases each). Trimming pared 5 bases from V and 1 base from J, leaving 15 bases between. The germline CDR1 and CDR2 sequences are SGHTA and FQGNSA. The CDR3 is made up of 15 amino acids. The CDR3 loop is CASSLGGSASYEQYF. The DNA for the CDR3 is TGTGCCAGCAGCCTTGGGGGTAGCGCGTCCTACGAGCAGTACTTC. Full variable domain (remainder filled in from reference TRBV7-2 and TRBJ2-7): GAGVSQSPSNKVTEKGKDVELRCDPISGHTALYWYRQSLGQGLEFLIYFQGNSAPDKSGLPSDRFSAERTGGSVSTLTIQRTQQEDSAVYLCASSLGGSASYEQYFGPGTRLTVT.